The entry that follows covers one T cell receptor beta chain sequence. No antigen is known for it. The sample is drawn from a study of breast tumors, draining lymph nodes, adjacent tissues. TCRdb passed the multiplex PCR reads through MiXCR, listing each CDR3 protein once. The profile shows approximately 130,000 distinct CDR3 sequences, over 20% of them singletons. Breast cancer patients provided tissue from their axillary draining lymph nodes. General observations from the study: That most tumor T cells come from lymph nodes remained unproven. The data were judged consistent with most tumor T cells coming from lymph node and expanding in tumor. Tumors had less TCR diversity than lymph nodes, more than nontumor tissue. Luminal-like breast cancer showed significantly greater tumor-nontumor repertoire similarity than basal-like breast cancer did.

CDR1 is MNHNS, CDR2 SASEGT, per germline. After removal of 4 bases from V and 7 bases from J, the junction contained 19 bases not matched to a gene. The CDR3 contains 18 residues. The specimen sequenced was axillary lymph node tissue. The receptor was derived from a female donor with breast cancer. Some clones in this sample may be carry-over from other donors' samples. The chain has TRBV6-1 and TRBJ1-2; 9 bases line up with TRBD1. CDR3 coding DNA: TGTGCCAGCAGTGCGGGACAGGGCAAGGGAGTTACCCATTGTGGCTACACCTTC. Protein sequence: CASSAGQGKGVTHCGYTF.